This T cell receptor (beta chain) was captured in a study of T cell responses to AZD1222 COVID-19 vaccine (dated by TCRdb to about 2021). Study-level background: TCR sequencing was performed for about 240 trial participants, of whom about 200 were given two doses of AZD1222 and 26 were given two doses of MenACWY control vaccine. Enrollment into the trials was organized by age into subgroups of 18-55, 56-69 and 70-plus years, and those subgroups contained roughly 150, 30 and 60 TCR-sequenced participants, respectively.

The CDR3 regions of human TCRbeta chains were analyzed by immunosequencing. Per the source publication's procedure: TCRs in the repertoires were compared against a reference library of SARS-CoV-2-specific TCRs that had been generated with the MIRA antigen-specificity platform. Breadth was defined as the fraction of unique TCRs that were SARS-CoV-2-associated, and depth was defined as the fraction of total T cells that were SARS-CoV-2-associated. Using the MIRA data, each spike-specific TCR was assigned both to the spike region to which the TCR was reactive and to a CD4 or CD8 class. Log10-transformed breadth and depth values were compared by one-way ANOVA with Sidak's multiple comparisons tests. The clones in this table, taken by TCRdb from immuneACCESS, are in-frame only. Not every clone is retained; where verified, under half of the shortfall comes from an unresolved V gene, and the cause of the rest is unknown. That table is the source of V, J and clone size, and D and trimming were worked out from the DNA. The sample table records 130,000 or so clones; about 89% of these occur just once. Of the sample, approximately 10% is held by the ten largest clones.

CDR3 length: 13 amino acids, cysteine to phenylalanine. The sequence is cut down to CDR3 DNA, 39 bases in frame from base 1. V drops 6 bases and J drops 0 bases, leaving 7 bases in between. The germline V gene sets CDR1 to KGHSH and CDR2 to LQKENI. Turning to this clone: This receptor's antigen is unknown. No base qualities exist here, and no much larger clone lies one base off it. Other nucleotide sequences from this sample produce the same CDR3.

The full study reports these points: Reportedly, almost half of the unique spike-specific TCRs recognized epitopes lying outside the regions that are mutated in the B.1.351 and B.1.1.7 variants. Because no samples from the day 14 peak response were available, repertoires could be characterized only after the peak T cell response. Vaccine-associated CD4 TCRs spanned the whole spike protein, with dominant responses in regions 160-218 and 743-854. After two AZD1222 doses, spike-specific TCR breadth and depth were significantly higher than at day 0 and than in MenACWY recipients. Only five to seven AZD1222 recipients were SARS-CoV-2 seropositive at baseline, limiting conclusions about previously exposed vaccinees. Participants were mostly white British and included more females than males, and it was suggested by the authors that clonal diversity may have been underestimated. In the small 56-69-year group, the increase in depth fell short of significance, most likely because of low power.

What the time point label conveys for this sample: baseline before first vaccination. Read against the paper, the sample's treatment or condition label means: meningococcal conjugate vaccine given as trial control. Vaccinee samples came from UK trials COV001 and COV002, including a single-blind randomized controlled phase 2/3 trial of AZD1222 (ChAdOx1 nCoV-19) in healthy adults. Trial participant PBMC samples were collected at day 0 and day 28 after the second dose for TCRbeta chain sequencing. Recombination connected TRBV18 to TRBJ2-3, with no confident D gene call. The sample here was peripheral blood, taken on day 0 of MenACWY control vaccination. The receptor was derived from an adult in good health. CDR3 region: CASSPPSTDTQYF. The sequenced DNA: TGTGCCAGCTCCCCGCCTAGCACAGATACGCAGTATTTT.